These T cell receptor beta chains were read from a single sample in a study of tissue-resident memory T cells in lung cancer. Via MiXCR, TCRdb re-called the reads, giving one row per CDR3 protein. The sample has approximately 300 distinct CDR3 sequences, around 21% seen once. The sample comprised CD103+ CD8+ T cells from lung tumor tissue. These receptors came from a human donor with treatment-naive lung cancer (subtype not recorded). The CDR3 runs from the conserved cysteine through the conserved F or W. D genes are given only for firm matches. Not all rows give a size; the values are once, few, many and, for expanded clones, a class.

clone_size j_call d_call v_call cdr3_nt cdr3_aa
few TRBJ2-1 TRBD2 TRBV13 TGTGCCAGCAGCGCATCTAGCGGGGCGGTTCTTAGCCCCTACAATGAGCAGTTCTTC CASSASSGAVLSPYNEQFF
. TRBJ1-1 . TRBV4-1 TGCGCCAGCAGCACACGGATAGGGGACACTGAAGCTTTCTTT CASSTRIGDTEAFF
large TRBJ2-1 TRBD1 TRBV9 TGTGCCAGCAGCGTAGCCGGGACAGACAATGAGCAGTTCTTC CASSVAGTDNEQFF
once TRBJ2-3 . TRBV10-2 TGCGCCAGCAGTGAAGGAGTATGGGCAGATACGCAGTATTTT CASSEGVWADTQYF
few TRBJ2-7 . TRBV19 TGTGCCAGTAGTATCGGTCTGCACAACGAGCAGTACTTC CASSIGLHNEQYF
large TRBJ1-2 . TRBV19 TGTGCCAGTAGAGATGCAGGGGCGGGAGGCTACACCTTC CASRDAGAGGYTF
. TRBJ2-1 . TRBV4-1 TGCGCCAGCAGCGAAGCTGCAGGGGATCTCGACAATGAGCAGTTCTTC CASSEAAGDLDNEQFF
large TRBJ2-4 . TRBV4-3 TGCGCCAGCAGCCAAGATGGGGTGAGACTAAACATTCAGTACTTC CASSQDGVRLNIQYF
few TRBJ2-3 . TRBV20-1 TGCAGTGCTAGAGATGAGGGCCAGGGGATGGGGGATACGCAGTATTTT CSARDEGQGMGDTQYF
. TRBJ2-3 . TRBV18 TGTGCCAGCTCACCAACGAGGGGCACAGATACGCAGTATTTT CASSPTRGTDTQYF